This TCR beta chain appears in the sequencing data of a study of shared clonotypes between healthy human individuals. The V end lost 4 bases, the J end lost 2 bases, and 11 bases lay between the germline ends. This CDR3 region has 13 residues. Per the germline V gene, CDR1 is GTSNPN and CDR2 is SVGIG (reference sequence). Points on this clone: Its cognate antigen is unknown.

Study-wide findings and caveats: Among four donors, roughly 5% of naive CD4 clonotypes were found in common.

This table comes from immunoSEQ multiplex PCR, and its TCRdb copy is limited to in-frame clones, with some not included. The sample contains 980,000 or so clones, around three quarters of which appear only once. The TCR sequence derives from a man in his late teens or twenties in good health. The sequenced material came from memory CD4+ T cells sorted from blood. The subset was: CD45RA-negative fraction. This sequence joins TRBV30 and TRBJ1-2; D may be TRBD1 (6 bases). The CDR3 nucleotides are TGTGCCTGGACGGGCAGGGGCAACTATGGCTACACCTTC. Translation: CAWTGRGNYGYTF. The whole variable domain, filled in from reference TRBV30 and TRBJ1-2, reads SQTIHQWPATLVQPVGSPLSLECTVEGTSNPNLYWYRQAAGRGLQLLFYSVGIGQISSEVPQNLSASRPQDRQFILSSKKLLLSDSGFYLCAWTGRGNYGYTFGSGTRLTVV.